Each of the 27 T cell receptor beta chains below was sequenced from the same sample in a study of post-analysis software for immune sequencing data. Overall study findings and caveats: In patients, about 5 TRBV segments were more frequent than in controls, with TRBV5-6, TRBV5-1 and TRBV20-1 among them.

The TCR beta cDNA libraries carried unique molecular identifiers. MiXCR, applied by TCRdb to the PCR reads, yields one record per CDR3 protein. The table includes roughly 600,000 distinct CDR3 sequences, around 40% detected once. Which antigens these TCRs recognize remains unknown. Sequenced: blood. These receptors all come from a girl aged 5-17 years with multiple sclerosis.

The chain combines TRBV5-6 with TRBJ2-1; maybe TRBD2 (5 bases). This CDR3 has 15 amino acids. The germline V gene encodes CDR1 SGHDT and CDR2 YYEEEE. The V and J ends lost 3 bases and 8 bases respectively, with 18 bases between them. CDR3 sequence reads: CASSSGIRASYEQFF. The CDR3 nucleotides are TGTGCCAGCAGCTCGGGGATTCGGGCCAGCTATGAGCAGTTCTTC.

The chain is built from TRBV2 and TRBJ2-3; no firm D call. Germline V gene data show CDR1 as SNHLY and CDR2 as FYNNEI. The CDR3 sequence is 13 residues long. Trimming pared 6 bases from V and 6 bases from J, leaving 13 bases between. The CDR3 DNA sequence: TGTGCCAGCAGGGTGGACGAAACCGATACGCAGTATTTT. It specifies CASRVDETDTQYF.

The V call is TRBV10-3, the J call TRBJ2-7, with TRBD2 matching over 9 bases. Germline values: CDR1 ENHRY, CDR2 SYGVKD. The CDR3 totals 14 residues. With 10 bases clipped from V and 1 base from J, the junction kept 8 bases outside the gene matches. The CDR3 reads CATRLAALSYEQYF. The CDR3, as DNA: TGTGCCACCAGACTAGCGGCCCTTTCCTACGAGCAGTACTTC.

The V and J genes are TRBV7-2 and TRBJ2-1, with 7 bases that match TRBD2. CDR3 length equals 18 residues. Germline V lookup: CDR1 SGHTA, CDR2 FQGNSA. Germline trimming cut 5 bases from V and 2 bases from J; bases unmatched to any gene: 15. The CDR3 region is CASSHPSSGKGPYNEQFF. The CDR3 DNA sequence: TGTGCCAGCAGCCATCCTAGCAGCGGGAAGGGGCCCTACAATGAGCAGTTCTTC.

The rearrangement joins TRBV29-1 to TRBJ2-3, with TRBD2 matching 10 bases. This CDR3 region has 13 residues. V gave up 3 bases and J gave up 9 bases; unmatched junction bases: 6. CDR1 is SQVTM and CDR2 is ANQGSEA in the germline V gene. The CDR3 sequence: CSVDTLAGETQYF. CDR3 coding DNA: TGCAGCGTTGACACTCTAGCGGGGGAAACGCAGTATTTT.

This clonotype was seen more than once but under ten times. The rearrangement joins TRBV12-3 or TRBV12-4 to TRBJ2-7, with TRBD1 matching 7 bases. The CDR3 loop spans 16 amino acids. Trimming at V came to 6 bases and at J to 7 bases, leaving 18 bases not matched to a gene. DNA of the CDR3: TGTGCCAGCAGCCTCAATTTGAGACAGGGTACGGAAGAGCAGTACTTC. This sequence encodes CASSLNLRQGTEEQYF.

The chain is built from TRBV9 and TRBJ2-1; 7 nucleotides agree with TRBD1. Germline loops: CDR1 SGDLS, CDR2 YYNGEE. The CDR3 has 13 residues. Trimming removed 4 bases from V and 8 bases from J; junction bases left unmatched: 6. CDR3 DNA: TGTGCCAGCAGCTTCGGACAGGTGGATGAGCAGTTCTTC. Its protein is CASSFGQVDEQFF.

This clonotype was seen a few times. A junction end diverges from the germline sequence, so it may reflect a read error. The V and J genes are TRBV7-7 and TRBJ2-5; a weak D match, TRBD2 (6 bases). Germline CDR1 SSHAT, CDR2 FNYEAQ (reference sequence). This CDR3 is built from 15 residues. CDR3 residues: CASSLAWTGEETQYF. The CDR3 nucleotides read TGTGCTAGCAGCTTAGCTTGGACGGGGGAAGAGACCCAGTACTTC.

Turning to this clonotype: The junction shows a germline mismatch at one end, possibly a read error. CDR3 residues: CASSPRGGSTGTQYF. CDR3 coding DNA: TGTGCCAGCAGCCCCCGAGGAGGGAGCACAGGTACGCAATATTTT. The rearrangement links TRBV12-3 or TRBV12-4 to TRBJ2-3, with a tentative D call TRBD2 (6 bases). The CDR3 is 15 residues long.

This clonotype was counted only a few times. The CDR3 sequence: CASSLGGALAVSSYEQYF. The CDR3 DNA reads TGTGCCAGCAGCTTAGGGGGGGCACTAGCGGTGAGCTCCTACGAGCAGTACTTC. This sequence joins TRBV7-9 and TRBJ2-7; TRBD2 aligns across 8 bases. Germline V gives CDR1 SEHNR, CDR2 FQNEAQ (reference sequence). This CDR3 has 18 residues. V gave up 1 base and J gave up 0 bases; unmatched junction bases: 11.

This clonotype was seen many times. This chain links TRBV6-5 with TRBJ2-1, with TRBD1 identical over 8 bases. The CDR3 contains 16 residues. CDR1 MNHEY and CDR2 SVGAGI come from the germline V gene. After removal of 0 bases from V and 8 bases from J, the junction contained 9 bases not matched to a gene. The CDR3 nucleotides are TGTGCCAGCAGTTACTCCCTTGGACAGGGTCTCGATGAGCAGTTCTTC. Translating gives CASSYSLGQGLDEQFF.

This clonotype appeared a few times. J is TRBJ2-3 and V is TRBV7-6; 9 nucleotides agree with TRBD2. The V segment lost 5 bases and the J segment 2 bases; nucleotides outside the gene matches: 5. CDR1 and CDR2 (germline): SGHVS, FNYEAQ. The CDR3 is made up of 15 amino acids. CDR3 bases: TGTGCCAGCAGCCCCTGGACTAGCGCCACAGATACGCAGTATTTT. It specifies CASSPWTSATDTQYF.

On this clonotype: The junction and the germline gene differ at one end; a read error may be behind it. V is TRBV7-9 and J is TRBJ2-7, with 8 nucleotides matching TRBD2. Germline-derived CDR1 and CDR2 are SEHNR and FQNEAQ (reference sequence). The CDR3 runs to 14 residues. The CDR3 loop is CASSFSGGRYERYF. The CDR3 DNA reads as TGTGCCAGCAGCTTTTCGGGGGGGAGATACGAGCGGTACTTC.

This clonotype was seen a few times. One junction end does not reproduce the germline sequence, and a read error may be involved. The chain recombines TRBV5-1 with TRBJ1-2; a possible D gene is TRBD1 (5 bases). This CDR3 has 13 residues. Per germline, CDR1 SGHRS and CDR2 YFSETQ. CDR3 in amino acids: CASSPVGARGYTF. CDR3 sequence (DNA): TGTGCCAGCAGCCCGGTCGGGGCGCGAGGCTACACCTTC.

The J gene is TRBJ1-1, the V gene TRBV12-3 or TRBV12-4; possible D gene TRBD1, 6 bases. The CDR3 length is 15 residues. V lost 4 bases to trimming and J lost 4 bases, with 16 bases between them. The chain's CDR3 is CASSSSLQGATEAFF. Written as DNA, the CDR3 is TGTGCCAGCAGTTCCAGCTTACAGGGCGCCACTGAAGCTTTCTTT.

The V and J genes are TRBV20-1 and TRBJ1-1; D call uncertain. The CDR3 spans 14 residues. Germline CDR1 and CDR2: DFQATT and SNEGSKA (reference sequence). The V gene lost 3 bases and the J gene lost 0 bases, with 11 bases spanning the gap. The CDR3 DNA is TGCAGTGCTAGCAGAGCGTGGTTGAACACTGAAGCTTTCTTT. This codes for CSASRAWLNTEAFF.

The rearrangement uses TRBV10-2 and TRBJ1-2; D gene uncertain. Germline CDR1 reads WSHSY; CDR2 reads SAAADI. V was trimmed by 5 bases and J by 4 bases, leaving 11 bases between them. CDR3 length equals 13 residues. The CDR3 spells CASSQSSLYGYTF. Written as DNA, the CDR3 is TGCGCCAGCAGTCAATCGAGCCTCTATGGCTACACCTTC.

The rearrangement joins TRBV10-3 to TRBJ2-3; the D gene is possibly TRBD1 (6 bases). This CDR3 has 16 residues. V lost 4 bases to trimming and J lost 0 bases, with 14 bases between them. Germline CDR1 ENHRY, CDR2 SYGVKD. The CDR3 DNA reads as TGTGCCATCAGTGCCCGGGACAAAACTAGCACAGATACGCAGTATTTT. Translation: CAISARDKTSTDTQYF.

This chain links TRBV10-3 with TRBJ2-3; D unresolved. V shed 3 bases and J shed 6 bases, with 7 bases lying between them. CDR3 size: 12 residues. Per the germline V gene, CDR1 is ENHRY and CDR2 is SYGVKD. For the CDR3, the DNA is TGTGCCATCAGTGATAATGGGGATACGCAGTATTTT. Its protein is CAISDNGDTQYF.

This clonotype appeared a few times. The chain carries TRBV20-1 and TRBJ2-3, with D possibly matching TRBD2 (6 bases). CDR1 is DFQATT, CDR2 SNEGSKA, per germline (reference sequence). The CDR3 is 15 residues long. V was clipped by 4 bases and J by 5 bases, with 19 bases between them. CDR3 sequence reads: CSAILPGRAGDTQYF. DNA of the CDR3: TGCAGTGCTATCCTTCCGGGCCGAGCGGGAGATACGCAGTATTTT.

This clonotype has just a few counts. J is TRBJ2-4 and V is TRBV9; D possibly corresponds to TRBD1 (6 bases). Matching the DNA end better, TRBJ2-7 makes the J call doubtful. There are 15 residues in the CDR3. Germline lookup yields CDR1 SGDLS and CDR2 YYNGEE. Written as DNA, the CDR3 is TGTGCCAGCAGCGTAGGTGGAACAGGGAGCCACGAGCAGTACTTC. It translates to CASSVGGTGSHEQYF.

The chain recombines TRBV10-3 with TRBJ2-4; possible D gene TRBD2, 5 bases. This CDR3 is built from 15 residues. V dropped 4 bases and J dropped 2 bases, with 12 bases sitting between them. Germline V gives CDR1 ENHRY, CDR2 SYGVKD. The CDR3 DNA reads TGTGCCATCAGTGGGGAGAGGGAGCCCAAAAACATTCAGTACTTC. Its translation: CAISGEREPKNIQYF.

The CDR3 region is CASSLSKESRGWGYTF. The CDR3 region has the DNA TGTGCCAGCAGTTTATCTAAAGAGTCGAGGGGTTGGGGCTACACCTTC. The chain recombines TRBV27 with TRBJ1-2; maybe TRBD1 (5 bases). The germline CDR1 and CDR2 sequences are MNHEY and SMNVEV (reference sequence). Trimming shortened V by 0 bases and J by 8 bases, and 19 bases separated the two germline ends. The CDR3 covers 16 residues.

The chain is built from TRBV5-1 and TRBJ2-5, with 13 bases fitting TRBD2. Germline CDR1 reads SGHRS; CDR2 reads YFSETQ. This CDR3 is built from 20 residues. Unmatched junction bases numbered 17, after V lost 1 base and J lost 5 bases. The CDR3 loop reads CASSLRDTGLAGALQETQYF. DNA for the CDR3: TGCGCCAGCAGCTTGCGGGACACCGGACTAGCGGGAGCTCTACAGGAGACCCAGTACTTC.

The chain couples TRBV20-1 to TRBJ1-1, with D perhaps matching TRBD1 (5 bases). V was cut by 4 bases and J by 1 base, with 10 bases left in between. Per germline, CDR1 DFQATT and CDR2 SNEGSKA (reference sequence). CDR3 length: 13 residues. CDR3 in amino acids: CSAMGLSNTEAFF. The CDR3 nucleotides are TGCAGTGCTATGGGACTCTCGAACACTGAAGCTTTCTTT.

In its sample, this clonotype was seen once. This rearrangement joins TRBV4-1 to TRBJ1-1; TRBD1 agrees at 8 bases. V was pared by 7 bases and J by 1 base, with 5 bases of the junction left unmatched. The CDR3 spans 14 residues. Germline V gene lookup returns CDR1 MGHRA and CDR2 YSYEKL. The CDR3, as DNA: TGCGCCAGCACTAGGACAGGGTCGAACACTGAAGCTTTCTTT. Protein product: CASTRTGSNTEAFF.

This clonotype was recorded only once. The DNA is left out, because the CDR3 cannot be placed on it with certainty; the CDR3 is given as TCRdb lists it. V is TRBV7-5 and J is TRBJ2-1; no check of the table's D call, TRBD2, against the DNA was made. TRBV7-5 is classified as a pseudogene. The CDR3 adds up to 19 amino acids, both ends counted. The CDR3 loop is CISVPEAWGGLAGGFEQFF.